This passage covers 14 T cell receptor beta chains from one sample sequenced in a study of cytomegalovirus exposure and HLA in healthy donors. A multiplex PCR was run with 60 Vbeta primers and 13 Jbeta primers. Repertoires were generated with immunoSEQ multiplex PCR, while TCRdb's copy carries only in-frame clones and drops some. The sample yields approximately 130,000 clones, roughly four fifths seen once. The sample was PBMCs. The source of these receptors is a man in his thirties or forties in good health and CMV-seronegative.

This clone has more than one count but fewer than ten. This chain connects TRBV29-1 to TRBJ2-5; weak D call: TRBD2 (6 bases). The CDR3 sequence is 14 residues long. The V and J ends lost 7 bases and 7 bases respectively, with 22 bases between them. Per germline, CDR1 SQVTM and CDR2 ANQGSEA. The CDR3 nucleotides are TGCAGCGCCCCTGGAGGGGTAGATCTCGGGACCCAGTACTTC. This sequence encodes CSAPGGVDLGTQYF.

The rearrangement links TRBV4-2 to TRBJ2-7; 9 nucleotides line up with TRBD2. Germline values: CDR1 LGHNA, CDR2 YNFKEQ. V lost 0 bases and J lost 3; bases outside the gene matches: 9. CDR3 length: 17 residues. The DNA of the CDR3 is TGTGCCAGCAGCCAAGAACAACCTACTAGCGGGTTCTACGAGCAGTACTTC. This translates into CASSQEQPTSGFYEQYF.

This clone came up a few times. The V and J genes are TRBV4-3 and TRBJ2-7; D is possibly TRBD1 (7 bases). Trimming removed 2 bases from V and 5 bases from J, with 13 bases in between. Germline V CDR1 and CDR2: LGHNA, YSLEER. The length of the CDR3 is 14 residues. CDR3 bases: TGCGCCAGCAGCCAAACAGGGGCGGGGAACGAGCAGTACTTC. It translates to CASSQTGAGNEQYF.

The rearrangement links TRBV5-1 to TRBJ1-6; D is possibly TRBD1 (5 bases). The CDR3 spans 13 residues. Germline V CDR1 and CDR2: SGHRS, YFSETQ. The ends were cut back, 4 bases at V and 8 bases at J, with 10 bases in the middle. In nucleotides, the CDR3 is TGCGCCAGCAGCCCGGGACTTGATTCACCCCTCCACTTT. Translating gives CASSPGLDSPLHF.

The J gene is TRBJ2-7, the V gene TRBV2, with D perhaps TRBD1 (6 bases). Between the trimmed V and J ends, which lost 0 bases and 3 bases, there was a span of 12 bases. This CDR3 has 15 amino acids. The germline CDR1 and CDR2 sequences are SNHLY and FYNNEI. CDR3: CASSEARQGIYEQYF. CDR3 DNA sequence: TGTGCCAGCAGTGAAGCGAGGCAGGGGATCTACGAGCAGTACTTC.

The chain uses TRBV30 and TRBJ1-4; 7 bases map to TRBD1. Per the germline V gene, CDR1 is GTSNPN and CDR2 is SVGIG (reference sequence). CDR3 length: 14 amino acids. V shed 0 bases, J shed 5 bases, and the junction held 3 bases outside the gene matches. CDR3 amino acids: CAWSVGGLNEKLFF. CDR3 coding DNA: TGTGCCTGGAGTGTAGGGGGCTTGAATGAAAAACTGTTTTTT.

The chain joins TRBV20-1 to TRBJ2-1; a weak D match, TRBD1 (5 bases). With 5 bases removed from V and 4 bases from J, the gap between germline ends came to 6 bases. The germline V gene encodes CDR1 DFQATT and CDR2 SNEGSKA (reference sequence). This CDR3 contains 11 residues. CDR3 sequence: CSAPGYNEQFF. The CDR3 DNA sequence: TGCAGTGCTCCAGGGTACAATGAGCAGTTCTTC.

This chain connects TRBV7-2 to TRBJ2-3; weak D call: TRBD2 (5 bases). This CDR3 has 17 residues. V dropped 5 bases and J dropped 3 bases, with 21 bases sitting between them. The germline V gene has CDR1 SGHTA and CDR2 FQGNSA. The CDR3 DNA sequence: TGTGCCAGCAGCCCCCGGGGTAGCAGGAGTCGAACAGATACGCAGTATTTT. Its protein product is CASSPRGSRSRTDTQYF.

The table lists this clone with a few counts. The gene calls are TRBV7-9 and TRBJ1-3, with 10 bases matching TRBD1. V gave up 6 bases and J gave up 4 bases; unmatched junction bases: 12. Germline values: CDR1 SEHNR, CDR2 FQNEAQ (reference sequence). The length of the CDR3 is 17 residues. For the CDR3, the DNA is TGTGCCAGCAGTCAAACCCGGGACAGGGGATCAGGAAACACCATATATTTT. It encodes CASSQTRDRGSGNTIYF.

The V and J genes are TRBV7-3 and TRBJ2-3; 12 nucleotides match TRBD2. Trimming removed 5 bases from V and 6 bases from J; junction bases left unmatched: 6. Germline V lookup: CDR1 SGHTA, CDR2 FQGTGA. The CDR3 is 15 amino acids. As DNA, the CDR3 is TGTGCCAGCAGCCCCCTAGCGGGGGGGTTGGATACGCAGTATTTT. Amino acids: CASSPLAGGLDTQYF.

DNA of the CDR3: TGCGCCAGCAGCGATCAGGCGGGGACTAATGAAAAACTGTTTTTT. Its translation: CASSDQAGTNEKLFF. The chain links TRBV5-1 to TRBJ1-4; the D is unclear. Germline V CDR1 and CDR2: SGHRS, YFSETQ. The V and J ends lost 4 bases and 2 bases respectively, with 12 bases between them. This CDR3 has 15 residues.

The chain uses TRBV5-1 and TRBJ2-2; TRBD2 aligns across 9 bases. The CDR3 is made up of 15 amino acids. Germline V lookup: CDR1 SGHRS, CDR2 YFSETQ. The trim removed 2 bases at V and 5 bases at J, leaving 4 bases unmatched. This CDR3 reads CASSLPSGGTGELFF. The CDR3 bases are TGCGCCAGCAGCTTACCGAGCGGGGGGACCGGGGAGCTGTTTTTT.

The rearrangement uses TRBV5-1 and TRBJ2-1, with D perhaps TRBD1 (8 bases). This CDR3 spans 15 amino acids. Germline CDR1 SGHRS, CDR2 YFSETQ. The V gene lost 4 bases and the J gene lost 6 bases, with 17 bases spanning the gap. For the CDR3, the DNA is TGCGCCAGCAGCCTAGACAGGGGCGGGAGCAATGAGCAGTTCTTC. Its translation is CASSLDRGGSNEQFF.

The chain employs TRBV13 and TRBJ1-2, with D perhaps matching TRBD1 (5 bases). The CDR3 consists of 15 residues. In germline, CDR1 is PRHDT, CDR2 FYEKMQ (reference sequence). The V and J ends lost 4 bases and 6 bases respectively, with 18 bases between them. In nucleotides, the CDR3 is TGTGCCAGCAGCTCCAGCCCCTCAGGGTACGATGGCTACACCTTC. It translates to CASSSSPSGYDGYTF.